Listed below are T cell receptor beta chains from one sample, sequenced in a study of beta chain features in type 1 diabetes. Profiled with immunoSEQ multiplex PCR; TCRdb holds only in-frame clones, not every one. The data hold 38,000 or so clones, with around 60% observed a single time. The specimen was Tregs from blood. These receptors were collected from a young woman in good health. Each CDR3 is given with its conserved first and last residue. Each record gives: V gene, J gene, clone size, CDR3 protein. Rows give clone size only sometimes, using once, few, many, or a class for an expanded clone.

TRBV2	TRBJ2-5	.	CASRAGRLAEGETQYF
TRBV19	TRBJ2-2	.	CASTRTLNTGELFF
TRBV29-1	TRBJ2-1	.	CSVRDRTLYNEQFF
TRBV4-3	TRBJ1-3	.	CASSRNYRETGNTIYF
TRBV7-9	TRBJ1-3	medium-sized	CASSWEGSGNTIYF
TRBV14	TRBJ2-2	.	CASSRLDLNTGELFF
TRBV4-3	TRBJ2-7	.	CASSQTPAWGGYEQYF
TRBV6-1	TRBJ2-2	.	CASKTPNTGELFF
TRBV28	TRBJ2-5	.	CASSQPAYQETQYF
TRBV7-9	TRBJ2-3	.	CASSFPTAPDTQYF
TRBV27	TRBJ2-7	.	CASSKKQGYEQYF
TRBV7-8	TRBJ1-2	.	CASSLDRGNYGYTF
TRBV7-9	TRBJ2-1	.	CASSHPLRGSSYNEQFF
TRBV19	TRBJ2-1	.	CASSRVAGGRGLSYNEQFF
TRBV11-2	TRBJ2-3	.	CASSTRTGPSTDTQYF
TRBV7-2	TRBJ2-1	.	CASSPEGLAGEQFF
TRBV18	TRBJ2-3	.	CASSRLPETGRSTDTQYF
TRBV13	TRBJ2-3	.	CASSSPAGVPDTQYF
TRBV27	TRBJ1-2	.	CASSFDRNYGYTF
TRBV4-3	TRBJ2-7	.	CASSQGLNYEQYF
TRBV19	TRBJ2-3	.	CASSIYRGRSTDTQYF
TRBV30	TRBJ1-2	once	CAWSETRNYGYTF
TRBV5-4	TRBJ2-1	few	CASSLLLAGDPFF
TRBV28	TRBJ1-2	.	CASSPRTGGYYGYTF
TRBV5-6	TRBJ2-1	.	CASSSLGASGRVAHEQFF
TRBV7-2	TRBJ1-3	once	CASSSPGGALRNTIYF
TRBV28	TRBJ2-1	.	CASSPRVRNEQFF
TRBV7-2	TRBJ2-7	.	CASSLGAVTYSYEQYF
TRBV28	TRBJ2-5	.	CASSFPTFETQYF
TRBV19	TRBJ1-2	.	CASRGSRGVYGYTF
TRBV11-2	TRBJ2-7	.	CASSLAGTSYYEQYF
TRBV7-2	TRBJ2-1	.	CASSPGTGRAKYNEQFF
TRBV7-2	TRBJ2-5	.	CASSPNRDSLIQETQYF
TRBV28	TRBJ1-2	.	CALRWAGGGYTF
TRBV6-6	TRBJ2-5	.	CASSPRRELKETQYF
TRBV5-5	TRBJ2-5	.	CASRPGTREETQYF
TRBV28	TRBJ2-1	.	CASSRTYGQGAWNEQFF
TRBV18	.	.	CASSPEAGFSYEQYF
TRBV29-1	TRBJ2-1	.	CSVVSGTFQFF
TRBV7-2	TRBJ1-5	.	CASSFVTGDNQPQHF
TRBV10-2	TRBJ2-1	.	CASSGQGAYNEQFF
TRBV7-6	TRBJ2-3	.	CASSERTSPQYF
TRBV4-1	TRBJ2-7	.	CASSQGAGYEQYF